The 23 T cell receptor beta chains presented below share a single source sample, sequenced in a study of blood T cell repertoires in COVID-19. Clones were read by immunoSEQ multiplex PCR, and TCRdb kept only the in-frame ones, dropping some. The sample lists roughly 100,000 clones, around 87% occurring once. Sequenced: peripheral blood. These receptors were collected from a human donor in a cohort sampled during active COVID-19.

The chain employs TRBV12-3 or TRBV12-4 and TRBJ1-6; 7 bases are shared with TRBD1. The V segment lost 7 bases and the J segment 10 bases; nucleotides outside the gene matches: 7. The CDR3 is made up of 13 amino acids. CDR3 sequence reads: CASTDRVTSPLHF. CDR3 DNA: TGTGCCAGCACTGACAGGGTAACGTCACCCCTCCACTTT.

CDR3 DNA: TGTGCCACCAGCCTCGGACAGAACTACGAGCAGTACTTC. The encoded protein is CATSLGQNYEQYF. The chain employs TRBV15 and TRBJ2-7; D perhaps matches TRBD1 (6 bases). V shed 5 bases and J shed 3 bases, with 11 bases lying between them. The CDR3 sequence is 13 residues long. Germline V lookup: CDR1 LNHNV, CDR2 YYDKDF (reference sequence).

In DNA, the CDR3 is TGTGCCAGCAGCCTACTAGTGAACACCGGGGAGCTGTTTTTT. Translated, it gives CASSLLVNTGELFF. The rearrangement uses TRBV7-2 and TRBJ2-2, with D possibly TRBD2 on 5 matching bases. The V end lost 5 bases, the J end lost 1 base, and 8 bases lay between the germline ends. CDR1 is SGHTA, CDR2 FQGNSA, per germline. The CDR3 extends over 14 amino acids.

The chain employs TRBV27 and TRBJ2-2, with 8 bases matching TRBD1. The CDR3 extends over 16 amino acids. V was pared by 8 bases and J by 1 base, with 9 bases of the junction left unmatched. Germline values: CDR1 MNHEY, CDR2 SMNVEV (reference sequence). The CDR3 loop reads CASRITGGMNTGELFF. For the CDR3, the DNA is TGTGCCAGCCGGATTACAGGGGGGATGAACACCGGGGAGCTGTTTTTT.

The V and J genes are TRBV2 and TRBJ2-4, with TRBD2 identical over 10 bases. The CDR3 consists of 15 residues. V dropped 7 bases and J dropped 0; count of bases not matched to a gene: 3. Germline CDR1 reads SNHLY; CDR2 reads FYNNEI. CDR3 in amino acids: CASKLAGLAKNIQYF. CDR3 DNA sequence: TGTGCCAGCAAACTAGCGGGACTAGCCAAAAACATTCAGTACTTC.

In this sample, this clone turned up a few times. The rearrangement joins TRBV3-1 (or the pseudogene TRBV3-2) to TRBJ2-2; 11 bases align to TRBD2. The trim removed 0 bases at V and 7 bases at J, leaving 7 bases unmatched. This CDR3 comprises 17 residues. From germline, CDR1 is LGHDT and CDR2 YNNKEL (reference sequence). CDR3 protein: CASSQEIAGGPGGELFF. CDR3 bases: TGTGCCAGCAGCCAAGAGATAGCGGGAGGGCCTGGCGGGGAGCTGTTTTTT.

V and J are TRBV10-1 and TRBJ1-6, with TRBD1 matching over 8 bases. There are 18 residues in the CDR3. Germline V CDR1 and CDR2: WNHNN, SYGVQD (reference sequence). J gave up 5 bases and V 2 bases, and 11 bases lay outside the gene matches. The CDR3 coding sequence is TGCGCCAGCAGTGAGACACGACGACAGGGGTCTCATAATTCACCCCTCCACTTT. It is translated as CASSETRRQGSHNSPLHF.

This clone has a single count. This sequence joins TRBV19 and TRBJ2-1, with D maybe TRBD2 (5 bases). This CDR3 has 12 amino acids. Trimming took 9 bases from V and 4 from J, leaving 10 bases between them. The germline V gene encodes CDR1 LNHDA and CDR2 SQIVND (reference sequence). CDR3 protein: CASAEEYNEQFF. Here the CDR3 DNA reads TGTGCCAGCGCGGAGGAATACAATGAGCAGTTCTTC.

CDR3 DNA: TGTGCCAGCAGCTTGAACAGGGTAGGGGCTGAAGCTTTCTTT. Translation gives CASSLNRVGAEAFF. The chain uses TRBV7-6 and TRBJ1-1, with D possibly matching TRBD1 (6 bases). This CDR3 is 14 amino acids long. V lost 3 bases to trimming and J lost 6 bases, with 14 bases between them. Germline CDR1 and CDR2: SGHVS and FNYEAQ.

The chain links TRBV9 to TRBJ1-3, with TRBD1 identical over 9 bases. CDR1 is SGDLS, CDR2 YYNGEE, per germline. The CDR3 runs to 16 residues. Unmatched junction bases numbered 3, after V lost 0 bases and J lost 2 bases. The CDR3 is CASSVGTGVPGNTIYF. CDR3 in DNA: TGTGCCAGCAGCGTAGGGACAGGGGTCCCTGGAAACACCATATATTTT. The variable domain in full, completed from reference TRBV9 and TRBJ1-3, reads DSGVTQTPKHLITATGQRVTLRCSPRSGDLSVYWYQQSLDQGLQFLIQYYNGEERAKGNILERFSAQQFPDLHSELNLSSLELGDSALYFCASSVGTGVPGNTIYFGEGSWLTVV.

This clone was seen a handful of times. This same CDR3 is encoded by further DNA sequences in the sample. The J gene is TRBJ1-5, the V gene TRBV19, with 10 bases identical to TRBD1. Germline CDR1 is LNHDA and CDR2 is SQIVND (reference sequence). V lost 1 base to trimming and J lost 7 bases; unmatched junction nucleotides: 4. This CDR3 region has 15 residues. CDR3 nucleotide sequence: TGTGCCAGTAGTATAGGACAGGGGGCAGGACAGCCCCAGCATTTT. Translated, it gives CASSIGQGAGQPQHF.

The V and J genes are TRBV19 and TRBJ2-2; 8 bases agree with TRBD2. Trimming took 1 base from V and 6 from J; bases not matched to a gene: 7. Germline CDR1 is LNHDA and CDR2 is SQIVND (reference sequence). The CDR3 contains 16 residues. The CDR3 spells CASSIAGGLIAGELFF. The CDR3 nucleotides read TGTGCCAGTAGTATAGCGGGAGGGCTCATCGCCGGGGAGCTGTTTTTT.

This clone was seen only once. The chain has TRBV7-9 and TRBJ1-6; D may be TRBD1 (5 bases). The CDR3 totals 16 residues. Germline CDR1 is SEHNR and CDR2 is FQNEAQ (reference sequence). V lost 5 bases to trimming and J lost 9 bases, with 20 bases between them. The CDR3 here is CASSTVLGVVGSPLHF. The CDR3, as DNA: TGTGCCAGCAGCACCGTCTTAGGGGTTGTCGGTTCACCCCTCCACTTT.

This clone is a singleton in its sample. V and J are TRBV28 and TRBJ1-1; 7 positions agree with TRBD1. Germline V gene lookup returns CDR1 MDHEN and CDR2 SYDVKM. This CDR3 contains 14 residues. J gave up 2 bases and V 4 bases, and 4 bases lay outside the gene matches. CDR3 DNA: TGTGCCAGCAGTTCAGGGGGTCTTAACACTGAAGCTTTCTTT. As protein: CASSSGGLNTEAFF.

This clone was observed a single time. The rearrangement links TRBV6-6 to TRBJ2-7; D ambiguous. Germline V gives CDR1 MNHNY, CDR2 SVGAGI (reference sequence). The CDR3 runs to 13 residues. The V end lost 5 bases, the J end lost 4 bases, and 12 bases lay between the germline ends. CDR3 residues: CASSEVREYEQYF. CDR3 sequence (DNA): TGTGCCAGCAGTGAGGTGCGTGAGTACGAGCAGTACTTC.

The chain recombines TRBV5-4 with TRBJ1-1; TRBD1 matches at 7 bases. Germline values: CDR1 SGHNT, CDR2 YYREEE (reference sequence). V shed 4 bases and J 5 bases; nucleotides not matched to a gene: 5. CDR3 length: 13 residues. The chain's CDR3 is CASSGTGVTEAFF. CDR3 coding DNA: TGTGCCAGCAGCGGCACAGGGGTGACTGAAGCTTTCTTT.

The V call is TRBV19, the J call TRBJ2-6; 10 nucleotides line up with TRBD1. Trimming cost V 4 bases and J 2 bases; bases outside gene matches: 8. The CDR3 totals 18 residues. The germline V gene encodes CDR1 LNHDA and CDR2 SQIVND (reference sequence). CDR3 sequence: CASSTGGTGVAGANVLTF. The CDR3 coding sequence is TGTGCCAGTAGTACCGGGGGGACAGGGGTTGCTGGGGCCAACGTCCTGACTTTC.

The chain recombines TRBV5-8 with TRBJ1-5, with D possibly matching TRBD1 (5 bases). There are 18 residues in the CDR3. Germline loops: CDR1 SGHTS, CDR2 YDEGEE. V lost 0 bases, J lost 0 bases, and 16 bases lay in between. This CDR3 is CASSLEDTLFNSNQPQHF. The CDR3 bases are TGTGCCAGCAGCTTGGAGGACACCCTCTTTAATAGCAATCAGCCCCAGCATTTT.

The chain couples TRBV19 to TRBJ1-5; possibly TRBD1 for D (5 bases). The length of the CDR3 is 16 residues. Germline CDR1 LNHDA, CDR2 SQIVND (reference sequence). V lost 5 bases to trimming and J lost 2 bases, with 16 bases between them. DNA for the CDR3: TGTGCCAGTAGTGCGGAGGGCAGGGACCGCAATCAGCCCCAGCATTTT. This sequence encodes CASSAEGRDRNQPQHF.

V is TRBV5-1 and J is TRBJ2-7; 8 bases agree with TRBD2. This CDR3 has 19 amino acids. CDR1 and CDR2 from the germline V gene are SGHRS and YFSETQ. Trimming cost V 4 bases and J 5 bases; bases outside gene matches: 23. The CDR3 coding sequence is TGCGCCAGCAGCCAAAAGGGGGTCTCAGGGACTAGGTTAAGGCACGAGCAGTACTTC. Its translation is CASSQKGVSGTRLRHEQYF.

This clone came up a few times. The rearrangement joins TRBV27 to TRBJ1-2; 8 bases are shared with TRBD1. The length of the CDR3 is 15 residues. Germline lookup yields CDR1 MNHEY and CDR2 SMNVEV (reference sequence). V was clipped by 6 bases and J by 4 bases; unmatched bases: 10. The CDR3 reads CASSPQGAHGYGYTF. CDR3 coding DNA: TGTGCCAGCAGCCCCCAGGGGGCGCATGGCTATGGCTACACCTTC.

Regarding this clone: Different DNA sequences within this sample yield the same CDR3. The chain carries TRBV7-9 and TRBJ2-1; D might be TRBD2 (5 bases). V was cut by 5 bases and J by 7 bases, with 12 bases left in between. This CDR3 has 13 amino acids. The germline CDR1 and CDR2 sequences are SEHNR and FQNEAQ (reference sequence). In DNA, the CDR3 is TGTGCCAGCAGCCTGAACCGCGGGAATGAGCAGTTCTTC. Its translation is CASSLNRGNEQFF.

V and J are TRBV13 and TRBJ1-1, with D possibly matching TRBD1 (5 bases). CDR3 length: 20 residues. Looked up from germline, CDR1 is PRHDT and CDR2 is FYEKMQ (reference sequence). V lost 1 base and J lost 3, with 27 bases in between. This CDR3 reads CASSLVRSKYRAGGDTEAFF. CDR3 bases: TGTGCCAGCAGCTTAGTTCGTTCTAAATATCGGGCCGGAGGGGACACTGAAGCTTTCTTT.